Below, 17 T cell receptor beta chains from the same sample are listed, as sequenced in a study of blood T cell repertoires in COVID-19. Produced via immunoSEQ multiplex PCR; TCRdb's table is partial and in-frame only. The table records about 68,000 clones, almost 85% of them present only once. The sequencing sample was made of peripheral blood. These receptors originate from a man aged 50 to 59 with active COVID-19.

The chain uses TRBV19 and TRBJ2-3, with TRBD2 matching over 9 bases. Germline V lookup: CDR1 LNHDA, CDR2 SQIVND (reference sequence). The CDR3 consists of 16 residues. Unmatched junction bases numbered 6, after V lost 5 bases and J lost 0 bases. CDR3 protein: CASSVVAGASTDTQYF. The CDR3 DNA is TGTGCCAGTAGTGTCGTAGCGGGGGCTAGCACAGATACGCAGTATTTT.

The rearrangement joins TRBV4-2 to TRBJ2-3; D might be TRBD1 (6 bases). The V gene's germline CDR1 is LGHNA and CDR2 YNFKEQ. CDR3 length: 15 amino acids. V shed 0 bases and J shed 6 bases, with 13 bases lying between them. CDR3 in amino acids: CASSQEGAVEDTQYF. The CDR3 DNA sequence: TGTGCCAGCAGCCAAGAGGGGGCAGTCGAGGATACGCAGTATTTT.

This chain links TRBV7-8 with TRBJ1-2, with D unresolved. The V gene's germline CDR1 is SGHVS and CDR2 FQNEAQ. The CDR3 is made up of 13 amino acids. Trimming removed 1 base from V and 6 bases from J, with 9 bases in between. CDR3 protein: CASSLGTADGYTF. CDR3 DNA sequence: TGTGCCAGCAGCTTAGGTACAGCTGATGGCTACACCTTC.

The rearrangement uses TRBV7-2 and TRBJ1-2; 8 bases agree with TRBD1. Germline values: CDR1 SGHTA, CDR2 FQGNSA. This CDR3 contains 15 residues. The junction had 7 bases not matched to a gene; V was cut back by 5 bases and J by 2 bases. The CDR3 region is CASSRGTGQNYGYTF. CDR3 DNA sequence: TGTGCCAGCAGCCGCGGGACAGGCCAGAACTATGGCTACACCTTC.

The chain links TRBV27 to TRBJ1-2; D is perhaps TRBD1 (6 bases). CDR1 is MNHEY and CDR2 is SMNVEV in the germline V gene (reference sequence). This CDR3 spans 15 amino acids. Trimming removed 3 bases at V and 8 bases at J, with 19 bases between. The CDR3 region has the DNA TGTGCCAGCAGTTTGGGACATCCTACAGCCGCCGGCTACACCTTC. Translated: CASSLGHPTAAGYTF.

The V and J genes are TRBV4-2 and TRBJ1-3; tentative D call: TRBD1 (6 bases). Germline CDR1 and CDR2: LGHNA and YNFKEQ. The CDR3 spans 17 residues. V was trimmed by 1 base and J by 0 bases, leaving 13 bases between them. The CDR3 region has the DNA TGTGCCAGCAGCCAAGGGGGAGGGGGGCACTCTGGAAACACCATATATTTT. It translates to CASSQGGGGHSGNTIYF.

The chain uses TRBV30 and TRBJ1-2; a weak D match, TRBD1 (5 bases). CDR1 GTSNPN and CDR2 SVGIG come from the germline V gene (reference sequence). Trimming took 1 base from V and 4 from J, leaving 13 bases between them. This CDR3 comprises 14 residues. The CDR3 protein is CAWSEGRGVYGYTF. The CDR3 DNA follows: TGTGCCTGGAGTGAAGGACGGGGGGTCTATGGCTACACCTTC.

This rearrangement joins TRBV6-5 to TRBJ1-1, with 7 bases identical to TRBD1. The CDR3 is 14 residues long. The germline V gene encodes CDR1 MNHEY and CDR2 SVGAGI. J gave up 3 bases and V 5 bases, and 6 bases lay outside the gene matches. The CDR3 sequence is CASSRQGTHTEAFF. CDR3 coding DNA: TGTGCCAGCAGTAGACAGGGAACACACACTGAAGCTTTCTTT.

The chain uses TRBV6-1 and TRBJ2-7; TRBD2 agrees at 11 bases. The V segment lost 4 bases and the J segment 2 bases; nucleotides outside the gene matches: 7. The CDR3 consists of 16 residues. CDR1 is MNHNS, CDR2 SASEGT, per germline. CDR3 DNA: TGTGCCAGCAGTGTCTCCGGGACTAGCGGAACCTACGAGCAGTACTTC. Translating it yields CASSVSGTSGTYEQYF.

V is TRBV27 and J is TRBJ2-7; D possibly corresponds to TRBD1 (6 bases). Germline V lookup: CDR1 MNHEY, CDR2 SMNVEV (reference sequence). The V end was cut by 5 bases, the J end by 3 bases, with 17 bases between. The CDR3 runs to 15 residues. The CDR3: CASSQPVQGHYEQYF. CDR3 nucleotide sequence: TGTGCCAGCAGTCAACCCGTACAGGGACACTACGAGCAGTACTTC.

The CDR3 loop is CASSWDRGAEQYF. The CDR3 coding sequence is TGTGCCAGCAGTTGGGACAGGGGTGCCGAGCAGTACTTC. This chain connects TRBV6-2 or TRBV6-3 to TRBJ2-7; 10 nucleotides align to TRBD1. Germline V gene data show CDR1 as MNHEY and CDR2 as SVGEGT. The CDR3 has 13 amino acids. Trimming cost V 4 bases and J 6 bases; bases outside gene matches: 3.

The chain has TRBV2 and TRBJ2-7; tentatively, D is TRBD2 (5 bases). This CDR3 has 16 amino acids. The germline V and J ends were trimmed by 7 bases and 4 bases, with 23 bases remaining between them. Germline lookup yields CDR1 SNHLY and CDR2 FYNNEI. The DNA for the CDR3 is TGTGCCAGCAACAGAAACGGGATTCTCGAGGGTTACGAGCAGTACTTC. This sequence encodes CASNRNGILEGYEQYF.

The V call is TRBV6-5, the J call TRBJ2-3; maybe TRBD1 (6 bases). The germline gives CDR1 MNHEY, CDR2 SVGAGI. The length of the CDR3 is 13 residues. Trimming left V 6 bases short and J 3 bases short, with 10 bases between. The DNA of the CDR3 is TGTGCCAGCAGGATGAGGGGGACAGATACGCAGTATTTT. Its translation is CASRMRGTDTQYF.

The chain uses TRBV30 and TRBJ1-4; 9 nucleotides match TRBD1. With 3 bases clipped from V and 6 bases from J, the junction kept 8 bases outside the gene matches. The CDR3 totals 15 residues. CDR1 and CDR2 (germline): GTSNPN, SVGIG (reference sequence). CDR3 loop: CAWSIGQGIYEKLFF. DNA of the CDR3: TGTGCCTGGAGCATTGGACAGGGGATTTATGAAAAACTGTTTTTT.

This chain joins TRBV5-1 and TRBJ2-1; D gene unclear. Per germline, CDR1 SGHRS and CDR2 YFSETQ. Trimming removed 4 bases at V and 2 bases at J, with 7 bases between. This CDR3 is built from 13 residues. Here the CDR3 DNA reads TGCGCCAGCAGCATTACAACCTACAATGAGCAGTTCTTC. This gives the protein CASSITTYNEQFF. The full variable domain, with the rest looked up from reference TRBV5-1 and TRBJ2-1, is KAGVTQTPRYLIKTRGQQVTLSCSPISGHRSVSWYQQTPGQGLQFLFEYFSETQRNKGNFPGRFSGRQFSNSRSEMNVSTLELGDSALYLCASSITTYNEQFFGPGTRLTVL.

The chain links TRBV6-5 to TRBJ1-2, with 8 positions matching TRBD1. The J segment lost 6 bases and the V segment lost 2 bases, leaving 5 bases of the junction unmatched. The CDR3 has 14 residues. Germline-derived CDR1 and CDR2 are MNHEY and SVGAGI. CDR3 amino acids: CASSYTGQAHGYTF. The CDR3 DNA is TGTGCCAGCAGTTACACGGGACAGGCCCATGGCTACACCTTC.

CDR3 sequence (DNA): TGTGCCAGCAGAAGACAGGGGGACACCGGGGAGCTGTTTTTT. Protein sequence: CASRRQGDTGELFF. The rearrangement joins TRBV7-8 to TRBJ2-2, with 9 bases identical to TRBD1. V was pared by 6 bases and J by 3 bases, with 2 bases of the junction left unmatched. Germline V CDR1 and CDR2: SGHVS, FQNEAQ. The CDR3 extends over 14 amino acids.